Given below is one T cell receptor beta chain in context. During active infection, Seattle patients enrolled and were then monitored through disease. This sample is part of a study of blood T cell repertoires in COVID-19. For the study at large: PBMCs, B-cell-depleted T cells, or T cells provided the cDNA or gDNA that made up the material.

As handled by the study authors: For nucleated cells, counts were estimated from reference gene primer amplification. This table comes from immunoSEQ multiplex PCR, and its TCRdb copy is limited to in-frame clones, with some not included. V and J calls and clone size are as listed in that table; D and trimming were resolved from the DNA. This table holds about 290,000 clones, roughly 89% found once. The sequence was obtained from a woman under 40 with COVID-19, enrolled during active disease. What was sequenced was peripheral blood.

The CDR3 reads CASSGLASDTQYF. CDR3 DNA: TGTGCCAGCTCTGGACTAGCATCAGATACGCAGTATTTT. This sequence joins TRBV2 and TRBJ2-3; 8 bases agree with TRBD2. There are 13 residues in the CDR3. Unmatched junction bases numbered 5, after V lost 8 bases and J lost 4 bases. The germline CDR1 and CDR2 sequences are SNHLY and FYNNEI.